The 20 T cell receptor beta chains in this list originate from one sample, sequenced in a study of post-analysis software for immune sequencing data. Presence of unique molecular identifiers characterized the TCR beta cDNA libraries. A single record per CDR3 protein comes from TCRdb applying MiXCR to the PCR reads. In the table there are around 440,000 distinct CDR3 sequences, 45% of which are singletons. The antigens for these receptors are not known. Study conclusions and caveats: TRBV5-6, TRBV5-1 and TRBV20-1 belonged to a set of roughly five TRBV segments that were more frequent in patients than controls.

Sequenced material: blood. These receptor sequences come from a girl between 10 and 17 years old with multiple sclerosis.

The chain uses TRBV20-1 and TRBJ1-2; 8 bases fit TRBD1. The CDR3 contains 14 residues. Germline lookup yields CDR1 DFQATT and CDR2 SNEGSKA (reference sequence). J lost 4 bases, V lost 4 bases, and 8 bases had no gene match. The CDR3 DNA follows: TGCAGTGCTAAAAAGGACAGGGTTCTCTATGGCTACACCTTC. Translated: CSAKKDRVLYGYTF.

The chain employs TRBV4-1 and TRBJ2-1, with 9 bases matching TRBD1. Trimming took 2 bases from V and 2 from J; bases not matched to a gene: 10. Looked up from germline, CDR1 is MGHRA and CDR2 is YSYEKL. The CDR3 sequence is 18 residues long. The CDR3 DNA sequence: TGCGCCAGCAGCCAAAGAAACCCCGACAGGGGGACCTACAATGAGCAGTTCTTC. Its protein is CASSQRNPDRGTYNEQFF.

This clonotype was seen a few times. The V and J genes are TRBV7-9 and TRBJ2-3; D gene uncertain. This CDR3 region has 14 residues. Germline V gene data show CDR1 as SEHNR and CDR2 as FQNEAQ (reference sequence). V was cut by 3 bases and J by 4 bases, with 11 bases left in between. CDR3 protein: CASSFSESADTQYF. CDR3 bases: TGTGCCAGCAGCTTTTCCGAGAGCGCAGATACGCAGTATTTT.

V usage is TRBV28 and J usage is TRBJ2-3; possibly TRBD1 or TRBD2 for D (5 bases each). Deletions cut 6 bases from V and 0 bases from J, with 22 bases between. CDR1 and CDR2 from the germline V gene are MDHEN and SYDVKM. CDR3 length: 18 residues. This CDR3 is CASSPGRGWDPSTDTQYF. The CDR3 region has the DNA TGTGCCAGCAGCCCGGGGCGAGGATGGGACCCCAGCACAGATACGCAGTATTTT.

Only a few counts were recorded for this clonotype. V usage is TRBV29-1 and J usage is TRBJ2-1, with D perhaps TRBD1 (7 bases). The germline gives CDR1 SQVTM, CDR2 ANQGSEA. V gave up 5 bases and J gave up 4 bases, with 15 bases separating them. This CDR3 contains 14 residues. CDR3 nucleotides: TGCAGCGTTTCTCAGGGGGGCTCTTACAATGAGCAGTTCTTC. Translation gives CSVSQGGSYNEQFF.

This chain uses TRBV6-5 with TRBJ2-7, with 7 nucleotides matching TRBD1. Germline-derived CDR1 and CDR2 are MNHEY and SVGAGI. This CDR3 comprises 14 residues. The ends lost 0 bases at V and 3 bases at J; junction bases unmatched: 2. CDR3: CASSYSTGRYEQYF. The CDR3 DNA reads as TGTGCCAGCAGTTACTCGACAGGGCGCTACGAGCAGTACTTC.

The chain recombines TRBV5-4 with TRBJ2-2; D may be TRBD1 (6 bases). V lost 3 bases to trimming and J lost 8 bases, with 14 bases between them. From germline, CDR1 is SGHNT and CDR2 YYREEE (reference sequence). The CDR3 sequence is 14 residues long. CDR3 loop: CASSSRTASGELFF. CDR3 sequence (DNA): TGTGCCAGCAGCTCTCGGACAGCGTCAGGGGAGCTGTTTTTT.

The J gene is TRBJ1-5, the V gene TRBV12-3 or TRBV12-4; the D gene is possibly TRBD1 (5 bases). The CDR3 has 15 residues. V was shortened by 6 bases and J by 2 bases, with 14 bases between the two germline ends. CDR3 DNA sequence: TGTGCCAGCAGCCCTTCGGGGCGCGGCAATCAGCCCCAGCATTTT. It is translated as CASSPSGRGNQPQHF.

This chain connects TRBV6-5 to TRBJ2-1; 13 bases match TRBD2. CDR1 and CDR2 from the germline V gene are MNHEY and SVGAGI. The V segment lost 0 bases and the J segment 4 bases; nucleotides outside the gene matches: 12. The CDR3 length is 20 residues. CDR3 sequence (DNA): TGTGCCAGCAGTTACTCCGGATCTCGACTAGCGGGGGGTGGTTACAATGAGCAGTTCTTC. Protein: CASSYSGSRLAGGGYNEQFF.

The J gene is TRBJ1-3, the V gene TRBV5-1; TRBD1 is a possible D gene (5 bases). This CDR3 is 18 amino acids long. V shed 0 bases and J shed 0 bases, with 16 bases lying between them. Germline CDR1 SGHRS, CDR2 YFSETQ. CDR3 DNA: TGCGCCAGCAGCTTGGCCGGGCGGGGCAGTAGCTCTGGAAACACCATATATTTT. This encodes CASSLAGRGSSSGNTIYF.

The V gene is TRBV6-1, the J gene TRBJ2-1, with TRBD2 matching 12 bases. Trimming removed 6 bases from V and 1 base from J; junction bases left unmatched: 10. CDR1 is MNHNS and CDR2 is SASEGT in the germline V gene. The CDR3 is 18 amino acids. The CDR3 is CASSSPTSGSHSYNEQFF. The CDR3 DNA reads as TGTGCCAGCAGCTCCCCGACTAGCGGGAGCCATTCCTACAATGAGCAGTTCTTC.

CDR3 protein: CASSPDREHEKLFF. The DNA for the CDR3 is TGTGCCAGCAGTCCGGACAGGGAACATGAAAAACTGTTTTTT. V is TRBV12-3 or TRBV12-4 and J is TRBJ1-4, with TRBD1 identical over 8 bases. The ends lost 5 bases at V and 6 bases at J; junction bases unmatched: 5. The CDR3 spans 14 residues.

V usage is TRBV7-3 and J usage is TRBJ2-1; 12 bases match TRBD2. CDR3 length: 17 amino acids. V shed 5 bases, J shed 1 base, and the junction held 6 bases outside the gene matches. Germline V gene data show CDR1 as SGHTA and CDR2 as FQGTGA. The CDR3 bases are TGTGCCAGCAGCCCCAACGGACTAGCGGGATCCTACAATGAGCAGTTCTTC. This codes for CASSPNGLAGSYNEQFF.

This clonotype was seen more than once but under ten times. The chain is built from TRBV5-1 and TRBJ2-1, with 7 bases aligning to TRBD2. The V segment lost 0 bases and the J segment 9 bases; nucleotides outside the gene matches: 6. The CDR3 is made up of 14 amino acids. CDR1 SGHRS and CDR2 YFSETQ come from the germline V gene. CDR3 bases: TGCGCCAGCAGCTTGGACCGAACGGGGGGTGAGCAGTTCTTC. It translates to CASSLDRTGGEQFF.

V usage is TRBV20-1 and J usage is TRBJ2-5, with 9 bases aligning to TRBD1. Germline CDR1 and CDR2: DFQATT and SNEGSKA (reference sequence). Trimming removed 2 bases from V and 7 bases from J; junction bases left unmatched: 14. This CDR3 region has 16 residues. In DNA, the CDR3 is TGCAGTGCTAGAATCCGGGACAGGGAAGACGGGGGGACCCAGTACTTC. The encoded protein is CSARIRDREDGGTQYF.

The chain combines TRBV5-1 with TRBJ1-4; D ambiguous. CDR1 SGHRS and CDR2 YFSETQ come from the germline V gene. V was shortened by 4 bases and J by 0 bases, with 13 bases between the two germline ends. The CDR3 sequence is 16 residues long. CDR3 nucleotides: TGCGCCAGCAGCGTGGGATCAGATGCAACTAATGAAAAACTGTTTTTT. Translating gives CASSVGSDATNEKLFF.

The genes are TRBV28 and TRBJ2-7, with 12 bases fitting TRBD1. Germline V gene data show CDR1 as MDHEN and CDR2 as SYDVKM. The CDR3 spans 15 residues. J gave up 2 bases and V 7 bases, and 6 bases lay outside the gene matches. CDR3 region: CASNTGTGGAYEQYF. DNA for the CDR3: TGTGCCAGCAACACCGGGACAGGGGGCGCCTACGAGCAGTACTTC.

The V and J genes are TRBV29-1 and TRBJ2-6; D uncertain. CDR3 length: 14 residues. Germline CDR1 and CDR2: SQVTM and ANQGSEA. V was cut by 7 bases and J by 4 bases, with 14 bases left in between. CDR3 in DNA: TGCAGCGCGACTGGGTATCTGGGGGCCAACGTCCTGACTTTC. It encodes CSATGYLGANVLTF.

The CDR3 sequence is CASSQAGSRGVVANEQFF. DNA for the CDR3: TGTGCCAGCAGCCAAGCCGGATCCAGGGGTGTGGTAGCGAATGAGCAGTTCTTC. V gene TRBV3-1 combines with J gene TRBJ2-1; D possibly corresponds to TRBD1 (6 bases). V lost 1 base and J 7 bases, leaving 23 bases between the germline ends. This CDR3 is built from 18 residues. Germline CDR1 is LGHDT and CDR2 is YNNKEL (reference sequence).

This clonotype was observed a handful of times. The CDR3 sequence: CASSLPGTSGVRQETQYF. DNA of the CDR3: TGTGCCAGCAGCTTACCCGGGACTAGCGGGGTTCGGCAAGAGACCCAGTACTTC. The chain joins TRBV7-9 to TRBJ2-5, with 13 bases fitting TRBD2. The V and J ends lost 2 bases and 2 bases, in that order; junction bases with no gene match: 8. This CDR3 comprises 18 residues. The germline V gene encodes CDR1 SEHNR and CDR2 FQNEAQ (reference sequence).